This TCR beta chain was identified during a study of Ad26.COV2.S vaccination and SARS-CoV-2 variants listed by TCRdb under 2021. With regard to the full study: Donors in the vaccine arm were drawn from COV1001, a multicentre, randomized, double-blind, placebo-controlled phase I-IIa trial testing Ad26.COV2.S in healthy adults. The TCR-sequenced set comprised around 30 samples: around 20 Ad26.COV2.S vaccine recipients, 5 placebo recipients and 8 SARS-CoV-2 convalescent individuals. Dosing of Ad26.COV2.S was intramuscular, at either 5x10^10 or 1x10^11 viral particles, delivered as one shot or as two shots spaced 56 days apart. Trial participants were randomized into five groups of five: low-dose or high-dose Ad26.COV2.S given once or twice, or placebo on both occasions. Throughout the experiments and outcome assessment, investigators stayed blinded to trial group allocation. TCRbeta repertoire sequencing served as the tool for gauging how specific and how broad the SARS-CoV-2-reactive T cell receptors were following Ad26.COV2.S vaccination. What the authors observed across the whole study: Spike-specific TCR breadth was higher in Ad26.COV2.S recipients than in placebo recipients (P = 0.0014). The authors noted that total T cell responses may have been underestimated by the TCR breadth and depth analyses. The study lacked the statistical power to compare responses across vaccine doses or regimens. After vaccination, spike-specific CD8+ and CD4+ T cell responses were reported to show substantial breadth. Non-spike TCR breadth was comparable between vaccine and placebo recipients, consistent with the vaccine containing only spike.

TCRbeta CDR3 regions were sequenced with the immunoSEQ Assay. After extraction, genomic DNA underwent amplification by bias-controlled multiplex PCR, followed by high-throughput sequencing. The published analysis was carried out like this. Collapsing and filtering of sequences were performed to quantify the absolute abundance of each unique TCRbeta CDR3 region. T cell fraction was estimated by normalizing TCRbeta template counts to usable DNA, with usable DNA measured through amplification of reference genes found in all nucleated cells. Repertoire TCRs were annotated as SARS-CoV-2-specific when V gene, CDR3 amino acid sequence and J gene were exactly matched to a known reactive TCR set. MIRA supplied the reference SARS-CoV-2 TCR set, which was filtered for enrichment in COVID-19-positive ImmuneCODE repertoires so that public or cross-reactive TCRs were removed. Based on the MIRA antigens, annotated TCRs were further analysed at the level of specific ORF or position within ORF. Breadth was defined as annotated unique rearrangements over total unique productive rearrangements; depth was the summed frequency of those rearrangements. Two-sided Wilcoxon rank-sum tests were applied when comparing TCR breadth between groups. In its TCRdb copy, this immuneACCESS table keeps in-frame sequences only and misses some clones. Where compared with another copy, unresolved V genes explain less than half of these, and the others have no known cause. That table supplies the V and J calls and clone size; D and trimming were determined from the DNA. The table for this sample lists some 390,000 clones; 75% to 90% of them were counted only once. Of the sample, around 1.8% falls within the top ten clones.

As concerns this clone: Its recognized antigen is unknown. The input lacks base qualities; no much larger clone sits a single base away.

In the paper's terms, the treatment or condition label means: some 20 received Ad26.COV2.S at low or high dose, single or two shots; roughly five received placebo; per-sample allocation not given. Repertoires of vaccine and placebo recipients were sequenced from samples collected on day 63 after the first injection. Cohort 1b enrolled 25 to 30 adults aged 18-55 years at a single site in Boston, USA, between 29 July and 7 August 2020. Ad26.COV2.S was a replication-incompetent adenovirus type 26 vector that expressed a prefusion-stabilized SARS-CoV-2 spike protein derived from the original Wuhan strain. Sequences SNHLY (CDR1) and FYNNEI (CDR2) are obtained from the germline V gene. At the junction V is shortened by 11 bases and J by 6 bases, with 19 bases in between. The CDR3, from cysteine to phenylalanine, totals 13 residues. Only the CDR3 DNA is retained, 39 bases long and in frame from the first base.

The source of this sequence is a person between 18 and 59 years old who received the Ad26.COV2.S COVID-19 vaccine or a placebo. The sequences come from peripheral blood, collected in a trial of Ad26.COV2.S vaccine versus placebo. The chain employs TRBV2 and TRBJ1-1; TRBD1 is perhaps the D gene, given 5 matching bases. The CDR3 sequence is CARAYPGIAEAFF. The DNA sequence is given as TGTGCCCGAGCATACCCAGGGATCGCTGAAGCTTTCTTT.